These 29 T cell receptor beta chains were all obtained from the same sample, sequenced in a study of memory CD4+ T cells and cytomegalovirus serostatus. The sort gate was single viable CD3+CD4+CD8-CD45RO+ cells for memory CD4+ T cells. TCRdb's table, derived via immunoSEQ multiplex PCR, lists solely in-frame clones and lacks some. Of 40,000 to 45,000 clones in the sample, approximately 82% were seen once. Sequencing input: memory CD4+ T cells from blood. These receptors all stem from an adult in good health and CMV-seronegative.

This clone was found once. The chain employs TRBV9 and TRBJ2-7; tentative D call: TRBD1 (6 bases). The CDR3 extends over 16 amino acids. Trimming stripped 3 bases from V and 3 bases from J, with 19 bases between. Germline CDR1 is SGDLS and CDR2 is YYNGEE. CDR3 sequence: CASSAGDTGFVYEQYF. In DNA form, the CDR3 reads TGTGCCAGCAGCGCAGGGGATACAGGGTTTGTCTACGAGCAGTACTTC.

The chain is built from TRBV6-1 and TRBJ1-2; D remains unclear. The V end lost 2 bases, the J end lost 5 bases, and 6 bases lay between the germline ends. Germline CDR1 is MNHNS and CDR2 is SASEGT. This CDR3 region has 12 residues. The CDR3, as DNA: TGTGCCAGCAGTGAATCTTTTTATGGCTACACCTTC. Its translation: CASSESFYGYTF.

J is TRBJ2-3 and V is TRBV5-1, with TRBD2 matching 9 bases. The junction had 4 bases not matched to a gene; V was cut back by 0 bases and J by 2 bases. The CDR3 is 16 amino acids. Germline CDR1 SGHRS, CDR2 YFSETQ. The CDR3 DNA reads TGCGCCAGCAGCTTGGGGAGCGGGGGGATCACAGATACGCAGTATTTT. As protein: CASSLGSGGITDTQYF.

By share, this clone ranks as medium-sized. The V call is TRBV18, the J call TRBJ1-1, with D possibly being TRBD1 (5 bases). The germline gives CDR1 KGHSH, CDR2 LQKENI. V gave up 4 bases and J gave up 4 bases, with 13 bases separating them. CDR3 length equals 14 residues. DNA of the CDR3: TGTGCCAGCTCACTTCAGGGACTTCGCACTGAAGCTTTCTTT. Encoded protein: CASSLQGLRTEAFF.

The V gene is TRBV11-2, the J gene TRBJ2-5, with a possible D match to TRBD1 (6 bases). Germline CDR1 and CDR2: SGHAT and FQNNGV. V gave up 0 bases and J gave up 6 bases, with 14 bases separating them. This CDR3 has 15 residues. CDR3 protein: CASSLDLSQGKTQYF. As DNA, the CDR3 is TGTGCCAGCAGCTTAGATTTGTCCCAGGGGAAGACCCAGTACTTC.

The genes are TRBV7-8 and TRBJ1-1; no clear D gene. Germline assignment: CDR1 SGHVS and CDR2 FQNEAQ. Trimming took 1 base from V and 3 from J, leaving 12 bases between them. The CDR3 loop spans 15 amino acids. The CDR3 DNA follows: TGTGCCAGCAGCTTAGTCGTGGCAGCCCACACTGAAGCTTTCTTT. Its translation is CASSLVVAAHTEAFF.

The chain couples TRBV10-1 to TRBJ2-7; 10 bases are shared with TRBD2. Germline assignment: CDR1 WNHNN and CDR2 SYGVQD (reference sequence). The CDR3 has 15 amino acids. V shed 0 bases, J shed 5 bases, and the junction held 4 bases outside the gene matches. This chain's CDR3 is CASSESIAGGNEQYF. The DNA of the CDR3 is TGCGCCAGCAGTGAGTCCATAGCGGGGGGCAACGAGCAGTACTTC.

The chain employs TRBV19 and TRBJ2-5; D unclear. The V end was cut by 5 bases, the J end by 2 bases, with 9 bases between. This CDR3 spans 13 amino acids. Germline V gene data show CDR1 as LNHDA and CDR2 as SQIVND (reference sequence). This CDR3 is CASSVQTQETQYF. CDR3 DNA: TGTGCCAGTAGTGTACAGACTCAAGAGACCCAGTACTTC.

The V call is TRBV5-5, the J call TRBJ1-6, with D perhaps matching TRBD1 (6 bases). Germline V gene sequence: CDR1 SGHKS, CDR2 YYEKEE (reference sequence). V was shortened by 0 bases and J by 7 bases, with 11 bases between the two germline ends. This CDR3 contains 15 residues. The CDR3: CASSLGAQGNSPLHF. The CDR3 coding sequence is TGTGCCAGCAGCTTGGGGGCTCAGGGGAATTCACCCCTCCACTTT.

CDR3 coding DNA: TGTGCCTGGGCGGGGGACATCAGTGAAGCTTTCTTT. Translating gives CAWAGDISEAFF. This sequence joins TRBV30 and TRBJ1-1; perhaps TRBD1 as D (6 bases). This CDR3 has 12 residues. The germline CDR1 and CDR2 sequences are GTSNPN and SVGIG (reference sequence). Trimming took off 5 bases at V and 7 bases at J, with 14 bases between the two ends.

This clone was seen once. The chain employs TRBV2 and TRBJ1-6; D ambiguous. Per the germline V gene, CDR1 is SNHLY and CDR2 is FYNNEI. V lost 7 bases to trimming and J lost 6 bases, with 16 bases between them. CDR3 size: 15 residues. CDR3 nucleotides: TGTGCCAGCAATAGGGAGGCTGGCCGTAATTCACCCCTCCACTTT. Translation: CASNREAGRNSPLHF. Looking up the rest from reference TRBV2 and TRBJ1-6 gives the full variable domain: EPEVTQTPSHQVTQMGQEVILRCVPISNHLYFYWYRQILGQKVEFLVSFYNNEISEKSEIFDDQFSVERPDGSNFTLKIRSTKLEDSAMYFCASNREAGRNSPLHFGNGTRLTVT.

V and J are TRBV6-1 and TRBJ1-2; D not resolved. Germline V lookup: CDR1 MNHNS, CDR2 SASEGT. V was clipped by 3 bases and J by 3 bases, with 2 bases between them. This CDR3 is built from 11 residues. CDR3: CASSEYYGYTF. The CDR3 nucleotides read TGTGCCAGCAGTGAGTACTATGGCTACACCTTC.

The chain uses TRBV9 and TRBJ2-7, with D possibly matching TRBD2 (6 bases). Germline CDR1 SGDLS, CDR2 YYNGEE. The V and J ends lost 0 bases and 4 bases respectively, with 11 bases between them. The CDR3 extends over 14 amino acids. The CDR3 DNA reads as TGTGCCAGCAGCGTAGGGGACCGGGGGTACGAGCAGTACTTC. Translating gives CASSVGDRGYEQYF.

The rearrangement uses TRBV29-1 and TRBJ2-7; D gene uncertain. Germline V gene lookup returns CDR1 SQVTM and CDR2 ANQGSEA. The CDR3 runs to 11 residues. Trimming stripped 7 bases from V and 0 bases from J, with 7 bases between. CDR3 amino acids: CSGRSSYEQYF. As DNA, the CDR3 is TGCAGCGGCAGAAGCTCCTACGAGCAGTACTTC.

The V call is TRBV4-1, the J call TRBJ2-3; D gene unclear. CDR1 and CDR2 (germline): MGHRA, YSYEKL. CDR3 length equals 17 residues. The V gene lost 2 bases and the J gene lost 0 bases, with 15 bases spanning the gap. The CDR3 protein is CASSQLDLRKSTDTQYF. Here the CDR3 DNA reads TGCGCCAGCAGCCAACTCGACCTCCGGAAAAGCACAGATACGCAGTATTTT.

The gene calls are TRBV15 and TRBJ2-3, with D tentatively TRBD2 (5 bases). Germline V gene lookup returns CDR1 LNHNV and CDR2 YYDKDF (reference sequence). V lost 4 bases and J lost 4, with 18 bases in between. This CDR3 contains 16 residues. DNA for the CDR3: TGTGCCACCAGCAAAGGGCAGACATCACTAGCAGATACGCAGTATTTT. The encoded protein is CATSKGQTSLADTQYF.

This chain links TRBV7-2 with TRBJ2-7, with unresolved D. Germline V gives CDR1 SGHTA, CDR2 FQGNSA. V lost 5 bases, J lost 7 bases, and 18 bases lay in between. This CDR3 region has 14 residues. CDR3 loop: CASSPRVPKGEQYF. CDR3 DNA: TGTGCCAGCAGCCCTCGGGTCCCCAAAGGGGAGCAGTACTTC.

In its sample, this clone was seen a few times. The V and J genes are TRBV7-9 and TRBJ1-3; TRBD1 matches 7 bases. This CDR3 region has 16 residues. The germline CDR1 and CDR2 sequences are SEHNR and FQNEAQ (reference sequence). V lost 3 bases, J lost 0 bases, and 5 bases stayed unmatched. The CDR3 DNA reads as TGTGCCAGCAGCTTGAAGGGGGCTAGCTCTGGAAACACCATATATTTT. This encodes CASSLKGASSGNTIYF.

This clone was seen more than once but under ten times. The genes are TRBV6-5 and TRBJ1-1, with TRBD1 as a possible D gene (5 bases). Trimming pared 6 bases from V and 4 bases from J, leaving 12 bases between. The germline V gene encodes CDR1 MNHEY and CDR2 SVGAGI. The CDR3 totals 13 residues. The CDR3 DNA reads TGTGCCAGCAGGAAGCAGGGCGGCACTGAAGCTTTCTTT. It is translated as CASRKQGGTEAFF.

The chain recombines TRBV19 with TRBJ1-5; possible D gene TRBD1, 5 bases. V gave up 2 bases and J gave up 6 bases, with 20 bases separating them. This CDR3 has 17 residues. Germline CDR1 and CDR2: LNHDA and SQIVND (reference sequence). This CDR3 reads CASSILSTASRRQPQHF. For the CDR3, the DNA is TGTGCCAGTAGTATACTCTCGACAGCGTCCCGCCGTCAGCCCCAGCATTTT.

The chain links TRBV6-1 to TRBJ1-3; no clear D gene. Trimming removed 3 bases from V and 0 bases from J, with 9 bases in between. CDR1 and CDR2 from the germline V gene are MNHNS and SASEGT. The CDR3 sequence is 15 residues long. The CDR3 bases are TGTGCCAGCAGTGAGGGCAGCGGCTCTGGAAACACCATATATTTT. Residues: CASSEGSGSGNTIYF.

V usage is TRBV13 and J usage is TRBJ1-1, with D unresolved. The CDR3 runs to 13 residues. Trimming took off 6 bases at V and 0 bases at J, with 8 bases between the two ends. In germline, CDR1 is PRHDT, CDR2 FYEKMQ (reference sequence). The CDR3 loop is CASSWDLNTEAFF. In nucleotides, the CDR3 is TGTGCCAGCAGTTGGGATTTGAACACTGAAGCTTTCTTT.

This clone was counted only a few times. In nucleotides, the CDR3 is TGTGCCAGCAGGCGACAGGGTGACACCGGGGAGCTGTTTTTT. Protein product: CASRRQGDTGELFF. The chain employs TRBV6-5 and TRBJ2-2; TRBD1 aligns across 7 bases. V trimming: 6 bases; J trimming: 3 bases; junction bases outside the gene matches: 4. Germline V CDR1 and CDR2: MNHEY, SVGAGI. This CDR3 has 14 amino acids.

The CDR3, as DNA: TGTGCCAGCAGGAACCCGGGACAGGGGATCTATGGCTACACCTTC. Amino acids: CASRNPGQGIYGYTF. The rearrangement joins TRBV28 to TRBJ1-2, with TRBD1 matching 10 bases. The V segment lost 6 bases and the J segment 4 bases; nucleotides outside the gene matches: 8. The CDR3 spans 15 residues. Germline values: CDR1 MDHEN, CDR2 SYDVKM.

The chain joins TRBV18 to TRBJ2-7; D is ambiguous. With 9 bases removed from V and 0 bases from J, the gap between germline ends came to 9 bases. The CDR3 length is 12 residues. Per germline, CDR1 KGHSH and CDR2 LQKENI. The CDR3 bases are TGTGCCAGTGCAGCCAGCTCCTACGAGCAGTACTTC. Translated: CASAASSYEQYF.

The rearrangement uses TRBV18 and TRBJ2-1, with 11 bases identical to TRBD2. Germline lookup yields CDR1 KGHSH and CDR2 LQKENI. There are 18 residues in the CDR3. Germline trimming cut 1 base from V and 7 bases from J; bases unmatched to any gene: 12. The CDR3 loop reads CASSPRRGGRTSGNEQFF. DNA for the CDR3: TGTGCCAGCTCACCACGGCGTGGGGGGAGGACTAGCGGGAATGAGCAGTTCTTC. The whole variable domain, remainder taken from reference TRBV18 and TRBJ2-1, is NAGVMQNPRHLVRRRGQEARLRCSPMKGHSHVYWYRQLPEEGLKFMVYLQKENIIDESGMPKERFSAEFPKEGPSILRIQQVVRGDSAAYFCASSPRRGGRTSGNEQFFGPGTRLTVL.

This clone showed up just once. CDR3 protein: CASSFNVGTDTQYF. The CDR3 DNA sequence: TGTGCCAGCAGCTTCAATGTGGGCACAGATACGCAGTATTTT. The chain is built from TRBV11-2 and TRBJ2-3; D ambiguous. The ends were cut back, 3 bases at V and 1 base at J, with 8 bases in the middle. CDR3 length equals 14 residues. The germline CDR1 and CDR2 sequences are SGHAT and FQNNGV.

DNA of the CDR3: TGTGCCAGCTCATCGGAGGTCGAGCAGTACTTC. Its protein product is CASSSEVEQYF. The gene calls are TRBV18 and TRBJ2-7; possible D gene TRBD2, 5 bases. This CDR3 is built from 11 residues. CDR1 is KGHSH, CDR2 LQKENI, per germline. V dropped 5 bases and J dropped 6 bases, with 8 bases sitting between them. Drawing the rest from reference TRBV18 and TRBJ2-7, the complete variable domain is NAGVMQNPRHLVRRRGQEARLRCSPMKGHSHVYWYRQLPEEGLKFMVYLQKENIIDESGMPKERFSAEFPKEGPSILRIQQVVRGDSAAYFCASSSEVEQYFGPGTRLTVT.

The rearrangement joins TRBV9 to TRBJ1-6; D might be TRBD1 (5 bases). This CDR3 spans 17 amino acids. The germline CDR1 and CDR2 sequences are SGDLS and YYNGEE. V lost 0 bases to trimming and J lost 4 bases, with 14 bases between them. The CDR3 spells CASSVASTAFYNSPLHF. Written as DNA, the CDR3 is TGTGCCAGCAGCGTAGCTTCGACAGCCTTTTATAATTCACCCCTCCACTTT.